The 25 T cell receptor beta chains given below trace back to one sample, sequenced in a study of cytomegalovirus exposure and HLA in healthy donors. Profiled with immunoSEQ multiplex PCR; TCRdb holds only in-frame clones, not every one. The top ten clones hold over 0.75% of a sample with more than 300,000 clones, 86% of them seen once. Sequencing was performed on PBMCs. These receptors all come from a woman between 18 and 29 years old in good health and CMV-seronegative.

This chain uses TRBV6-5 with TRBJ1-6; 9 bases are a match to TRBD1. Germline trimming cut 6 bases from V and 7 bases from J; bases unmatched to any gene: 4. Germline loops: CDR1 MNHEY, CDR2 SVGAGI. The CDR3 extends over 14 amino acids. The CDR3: CASRTGTGNSPLHF. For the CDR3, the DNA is TGTGCCAGCAGAACCGGGACAGGGAATTCACCCCTCCACTTT.

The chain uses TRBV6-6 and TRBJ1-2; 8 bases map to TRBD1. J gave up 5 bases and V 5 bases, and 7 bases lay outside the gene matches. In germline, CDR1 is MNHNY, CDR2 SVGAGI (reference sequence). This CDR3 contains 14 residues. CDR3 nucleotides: TGTGCCAGCAGTCCCTTCGACAGGGGTTATGGCTACACCTTC. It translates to CASSPFDRGYGYTF.

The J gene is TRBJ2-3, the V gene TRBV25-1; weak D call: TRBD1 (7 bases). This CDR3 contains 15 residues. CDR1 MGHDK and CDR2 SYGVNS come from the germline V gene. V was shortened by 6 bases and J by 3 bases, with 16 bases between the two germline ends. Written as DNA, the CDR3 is TGTGCCAGCAGCCACAGGGGAGGTGGGACAGATACGCAGTATTTT. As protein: CASSHRGGGTDTQYF. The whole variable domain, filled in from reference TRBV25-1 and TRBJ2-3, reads EADIYQTPRYLVIGTGKKITLECSQTMGHDKMYWYQQDPGMELHLIHYSYGVNSTEKGDLSSESTVSRIRTEHFPLTLESARPSHTSQYLCASSHRGGGTDTQYFGPGTRLTVL.

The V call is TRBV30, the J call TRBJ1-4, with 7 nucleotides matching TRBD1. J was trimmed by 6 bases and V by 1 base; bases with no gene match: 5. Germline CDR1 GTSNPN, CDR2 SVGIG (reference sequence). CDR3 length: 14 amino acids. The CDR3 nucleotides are TGTGCCTGGAGTGGGGGGGACAGTTATGAAAAACTGTTTTTT. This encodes CAWSGGDSYEKLFF.

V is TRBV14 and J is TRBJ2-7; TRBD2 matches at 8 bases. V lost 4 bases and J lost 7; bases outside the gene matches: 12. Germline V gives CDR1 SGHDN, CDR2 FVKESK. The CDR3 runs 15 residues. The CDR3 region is CASSLPASGSIEQYF. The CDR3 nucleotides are TGTGCCAGCAGCCTCCCCGCTAGCGGGTCGATAGAGCAGTACTTC.

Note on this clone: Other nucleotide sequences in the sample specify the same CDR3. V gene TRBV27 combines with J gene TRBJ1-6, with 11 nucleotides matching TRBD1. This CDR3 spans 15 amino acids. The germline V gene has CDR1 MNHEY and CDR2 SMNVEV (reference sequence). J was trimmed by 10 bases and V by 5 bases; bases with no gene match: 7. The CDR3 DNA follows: TGTGCCAGCAGTCTCGGGACAGGGGGAGGATCACCCCTCCACTTT. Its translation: CASSLGTGGGSPLHF.

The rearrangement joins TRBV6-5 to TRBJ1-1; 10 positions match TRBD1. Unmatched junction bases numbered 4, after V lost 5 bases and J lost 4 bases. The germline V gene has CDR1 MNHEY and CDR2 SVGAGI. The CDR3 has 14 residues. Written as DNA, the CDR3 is TGTGCCAGCAGTGCTCGGGACAGGGGCACTGAAGCTTTCTTT. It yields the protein CASSARDRGTEAFF.

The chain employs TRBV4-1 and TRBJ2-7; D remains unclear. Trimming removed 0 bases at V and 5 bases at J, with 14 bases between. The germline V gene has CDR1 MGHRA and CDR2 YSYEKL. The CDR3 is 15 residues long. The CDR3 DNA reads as TGCGCCAGCAGCCAAGAGTGGCAGGTTGAGCACGAGCAGTACTTC. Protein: CASSQEWQVEHEQYF.

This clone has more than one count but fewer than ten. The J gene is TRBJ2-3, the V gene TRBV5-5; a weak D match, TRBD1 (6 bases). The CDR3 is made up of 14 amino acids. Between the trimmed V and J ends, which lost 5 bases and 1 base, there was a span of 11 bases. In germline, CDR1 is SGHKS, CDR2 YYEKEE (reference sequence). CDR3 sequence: CASSSRTGTDTQYF. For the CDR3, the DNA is TGTGCCAGCAGTTCCCGGACAGGCACAGATACGCAGTATTTT.

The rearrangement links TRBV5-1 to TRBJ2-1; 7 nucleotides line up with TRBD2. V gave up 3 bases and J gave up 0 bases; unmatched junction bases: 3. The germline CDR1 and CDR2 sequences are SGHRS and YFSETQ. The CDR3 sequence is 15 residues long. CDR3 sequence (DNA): TGCGCCAGCAGCTCGGGGGGTAACTCCTACAATGAGCAGTTCTTC. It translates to CASSSGGNSYNEQFF.

CDR3 sequence reads: CASSPAGQGGYKRSYNEQFF. The CDR3 coding sequence is TGCGCCAGCAGCCCGGCAGGGCAGGGGGGCTATAAGAGGTCCTACAATGAGCAGTTCTTC. The chain combines TRBV5-1 with TRBJ2-1, with D possibly TRBD1 on 7 matching bases. The CDR3 has 20 amino acids. V was clipped by 4 bases and J by 1 base, with 27 bases between them. In germline, CDR1 is SGHRS, CDR2 YFSETQ.

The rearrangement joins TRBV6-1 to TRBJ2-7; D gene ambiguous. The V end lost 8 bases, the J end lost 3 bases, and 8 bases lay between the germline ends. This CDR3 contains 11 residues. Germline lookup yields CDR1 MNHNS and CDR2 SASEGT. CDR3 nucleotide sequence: TGTGCCAGCTCCACGGGCTACGAGCAGTACTTC. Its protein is CASSTGYEQYF.

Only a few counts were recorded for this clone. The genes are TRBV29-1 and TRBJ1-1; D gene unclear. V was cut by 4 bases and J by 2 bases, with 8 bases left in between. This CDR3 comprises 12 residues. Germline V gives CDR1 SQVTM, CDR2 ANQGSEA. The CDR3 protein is CSVVRENTEAFF. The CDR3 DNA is TGCAGCGTTGTCCGAGAAAACACTGAAGCTTTCTTT.

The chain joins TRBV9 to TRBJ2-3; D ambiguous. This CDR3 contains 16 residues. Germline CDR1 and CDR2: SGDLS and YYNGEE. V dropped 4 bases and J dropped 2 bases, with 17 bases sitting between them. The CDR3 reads CASSSPSKETTDTQYF. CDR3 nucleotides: TGTGCCAGCAGCTCCCCGTCAAAGGAGACCACAGATACGCAGTATTTT.

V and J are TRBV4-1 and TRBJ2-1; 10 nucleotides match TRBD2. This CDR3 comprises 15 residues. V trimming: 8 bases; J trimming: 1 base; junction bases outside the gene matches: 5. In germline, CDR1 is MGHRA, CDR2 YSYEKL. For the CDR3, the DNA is TGCGCCAGCGGACTGACTAGCGGGTCCTACAATGAGCAGTTCTTC. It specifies CASGLTSGSYNEQFF.

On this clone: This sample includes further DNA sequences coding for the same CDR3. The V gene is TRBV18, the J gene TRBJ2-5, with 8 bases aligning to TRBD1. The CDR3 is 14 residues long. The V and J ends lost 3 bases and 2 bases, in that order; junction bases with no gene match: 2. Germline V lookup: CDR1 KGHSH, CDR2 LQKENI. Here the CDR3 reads CASSPGQGQETQYF. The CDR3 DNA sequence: TGTGCCAGCTCACCCGGACAGGGACAAGAGACCCAGTACTTC.

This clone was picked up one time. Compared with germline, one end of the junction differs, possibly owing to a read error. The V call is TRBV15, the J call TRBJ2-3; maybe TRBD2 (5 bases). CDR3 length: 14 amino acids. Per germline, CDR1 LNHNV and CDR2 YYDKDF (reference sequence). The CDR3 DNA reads TGTGCCACCAGCCCTAACTTGAGCGGCGGGCTTGTGGATTTT. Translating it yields CATSPNLSGGLVDF. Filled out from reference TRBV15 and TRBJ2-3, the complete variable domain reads DAMVIQNPRYQVTQFGKPVTLSCSQTLNHNVMYWYQQKSSQAPKLLFHYYDKDFNNEADTPDNFQSRRPNTSFCFLDIRSPGLGDTAMYLCATSPNLSGGLVDFGPGTRLTVL.

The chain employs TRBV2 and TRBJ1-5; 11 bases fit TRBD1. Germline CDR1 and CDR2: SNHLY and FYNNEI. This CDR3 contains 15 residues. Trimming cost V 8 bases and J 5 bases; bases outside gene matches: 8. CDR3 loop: CASSWTGGSYQPQHF. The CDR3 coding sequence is TGTGCCAGCTCCTGGACAGGGGGCTCCTATCAGCCCCAGCATTTT.

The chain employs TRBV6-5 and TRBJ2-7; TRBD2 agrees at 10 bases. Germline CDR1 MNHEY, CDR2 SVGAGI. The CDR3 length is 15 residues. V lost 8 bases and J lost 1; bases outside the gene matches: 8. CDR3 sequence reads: CASWGEREGSYEQYF. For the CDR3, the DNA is TGTGCCAGCTGGGGTGAGCGGGAGGGGTCCTACGAGCAGTACTTC.

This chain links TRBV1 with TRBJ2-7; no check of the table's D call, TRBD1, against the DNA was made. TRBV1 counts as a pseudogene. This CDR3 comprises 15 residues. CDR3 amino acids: CTSSQDYRESYEQYF. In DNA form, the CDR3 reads TGCACCAGCAGCCAAGACTACAGGGAAAGCTACGAGCAGTACTTC.

The DNA of the CDR3 is TGTGCCAGCAGCCCCGGGACAACCTACGAGCAGTACTTC. It translates to CASSPGTTYEQYF. The chain is built from TRBV6-1 and TRBJ2-7; D perhaps matches TRBD1 (6 bases). Trimming pared 6 bases from V and 2 bases from J, leaving 11 bases between. The CDR3 is 13 amino acids. Germline CDR1 MNHNS, CDR2 SASEGT.

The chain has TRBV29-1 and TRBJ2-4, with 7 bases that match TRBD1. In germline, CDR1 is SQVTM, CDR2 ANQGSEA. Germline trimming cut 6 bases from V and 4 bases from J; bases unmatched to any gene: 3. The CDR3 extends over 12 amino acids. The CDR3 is CSVPGGKNIQYF. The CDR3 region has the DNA TGCAGCGTCCCAGGGGGAAAAAACATTCAGTACTTC.

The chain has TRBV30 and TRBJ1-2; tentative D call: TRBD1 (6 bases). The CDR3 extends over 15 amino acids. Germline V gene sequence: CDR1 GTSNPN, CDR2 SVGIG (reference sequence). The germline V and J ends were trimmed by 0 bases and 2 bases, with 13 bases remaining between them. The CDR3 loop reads CAWSVTTGVNYGYTF. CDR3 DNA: TGTGCCTGGAGTGTTACGACAGGCGTAAACTATGGCTACACCTTC.

The CDR3 sequence is CASSPGLAGGTDTQYF. The CDR3 DNA reads TGTGCCAGCAGCCCGGGATTAGCGGGGGGCACAGATACGCAGTATTTT. This chain connects TRBV9 to TRBJ2-3, with 9 bases identical to TRBD2. The germline V gene encodes CDR1 SGDLS and CDR2 YYNGEE. Trimming at V came to 4 bases and at J to 1 base, leaving 7 bases not matched to a gene. The CDR3 contains 16 residues.

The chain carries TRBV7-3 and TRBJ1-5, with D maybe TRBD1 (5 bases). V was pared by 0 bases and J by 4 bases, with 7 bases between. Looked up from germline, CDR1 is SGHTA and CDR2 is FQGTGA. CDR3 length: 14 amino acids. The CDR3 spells CASSLTGPNQPQHF. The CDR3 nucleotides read TGTGCCAGCAGCTTAACGGGGCCTAATCAGCCCCAGCATTTT. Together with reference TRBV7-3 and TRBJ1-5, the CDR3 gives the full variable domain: GAGVSQTPSNKVTEKGKYVELRCDPISGHTALYWYRQSLGQGPEFLIYFQGTGAADDSGLPNDRFFAVRPEGSVSTLKIQRTERGDSAVYLCASSLTGPNQPQHFGDGTRLSIL.